Following are 29 T cell receptor beta chains from one sample sequenced in a study of blood T cell repertoires in COVID-19. Generated by immunoSEQ multiplex PCR, the TCRdb table keeps only in-frame clones and is missing some. This sample has 99,000 or so clones, with around 86% found just once. The specimen was peripheral blood. The receptors were gathered from a man over 45 with acute or convalescent COVID-19.

The chain is built from TRBV29-1 and TRBJ2-1; 10 bases are shared with TRBD2. Unmatched junction bases numbered 13, after V lost 7 bases and J lost 7 bases. From germline, CDR1 is SQVTM and CDR2 ANQGSEA. The CDR3 is made up of 15 amino acids. The DNA of the CDR3 is TGCAGCGCCGGGGGGCTAGCGGGAGTAGGGAATGAGCAGTTCTTC. It is translated as CSAGGLAGVGNEQFF.

This chain connects TRBV7-6 to TRBJ2-1; the match to TRBD1 covers 8 bases. Trimming removed 2 bases from V and 0 bases from J; junction bases left unmatched: 9. From germline, CDR1 is SGHVS and CDR2 FNYEAQ. This CDR3 has 18 amino acids. CDR3 nucleotide sequence: TGTGCCAGCAGCTTAAGGTGGTTGGGGACAGGCTCCTACAATGAGCAGTTCTTC. This gives the protein CASSLRWLGTGSYNEQFF.

This chain connects TRBV6-1 to TRBJ1-5; the D gene is possibly TRBD1 (5 bases). Deletions cut 4 bases from V and 0 bases from J, with 16 bases between. Germline V CDR1 and CDR2: MNHNS, SASEGT. CDR3 size: 17 residues. The CDR3 DNA reads TGTGCCAGCAGTGCGCCTTTGACAGCGATTAGCAATCAGCCCCAGCATTTT. Translated: CASSAPLTAISNQPQHF.

The rearrangement joins TRBV10-3 to TRBJ1-2; D is unclear. Germline V gene sequence: CDR1 ENHRY, CDR2 SYGVKD. The CDR3 runs to 13 residues. V lost 7 bases, J lost 0 bases, and 9 bases lay in between. CDR3 loop: CAIKPQSNYGYTF. The CDR3 DNA is TGTGCCATCAAACCACAGTCTAACTATGGCTACACCTTC.

This rearrangement joins TRBV5-1 to TRBJ1-2; 7 positions agree with TRBD1. This CDR3 comprises 15 residues. Trimming took 4 bases from V and 2 from J; bases not matched to a gene: 8. Per the germline V gene, CDR1 is SGHRS and CDR2 is YFSETQ. Here the CDR3 reads CASSRPGQSNYGYTF. The CDR3, as DNA: TGCGCCAGCAGCCGTCCGGGACAGTCGAACTATGGCTACACCTTC.

The V call is TRBV7-8, the J call TRBJ2-1, with 8 positions matching TRBD2. CDR3 length equals 17 residues. Germline CDR1 reads SGHVS; CDR2 reads FQNEAQ. After removal of 0 bases from V and 6 bases from J, the junction contained 10 bases not matched to a gene. In DNA form, the CDR3 reads TGTGCCAGCAGCTTAGCTAGTAGTGGGACTAGAGTCAATGAGCAGTTCTTC. It yields the protein CASSLASSGTRVNEQFF. The full variable domain, with the rest looked up from reference TRBV7-8 and TRBJ2-1, is GAGVSQSPRYKVAKRGQDVALRCDPISGHVSLFWYQQALGQGPEFLTYFQNEAQLDKSGLPSDRFFAERPEGSVSTLKIQRTQQEDSAVYLCASSLASSGTRVNEQFFGPGTRLTVL.

This clone was found once. The chain joins TRBV9 to TRBJ1-5, with D possibly matching TRBD1 (5 bases). Germline V gives CDR1 SGDLS, CDR2 YYNGEE. Trimming took 2 bases from V and 6 from J, leaving 12 bases between them. The CDR3 is 14 residues long. CDR3 nucleotide sequence: TGTGCCAGCAGCGTCGGGGGATCGGGTCAGCCCCAGCATTTT. Translated, it gives CASSVGGSGQPQHF.

This rearrangement joins TRBV7-8 to TRBJ1-2, with D perhaps TRBD1 (5 bases). CDR3 length: 18 residues. Germline CDR1 SGHVS, CDR2 FQNEAQ. The V end lost 4 bases, the J end lost 0 bases, and 21 bases lay between the germline ends. CDR3 coding DNA: TGTGCCAGCAGCTCCTTAACGGCAGGGCCATTAACTAACTATGGCTACACCTTC. This sequence encodes CASSSLTAGPLTNYGYTF.

The rearrangement uses TRBV6-2 or TRBV6-3 and TRBJ1-2; 7 nucleotides align to TRBD1. Losses at the gene ends were 0 bases for V and 12 bases for J; bases not matched to a gene: 7. CDR3 size: 13 residues. Germline V lookup: CDR1 MNHEY, CDR2 SVGEGT. Here the CDR3 reads CASSYSPRQGNTF. CDR3 bases: TGTGCCAGCAGTTACTCCCCTCGACAGGGCAACACCTTC.

This chain links TRBV7-9 with TRBJ2-7, with 10 bases aligning to TRBD2. From germline, CDR1 is SEHNR and CDR2 FQNEAQ (reference sequence). After removal of 6 bases from V and 7 bases from J, the junction contained 18 bases not matched to a gene. The CDR3 contains 17 residues. As DNA, the CDR3 is TGTGCCAGCAGAACCTCCCTCGGGCTAGCGGGAGAATATGAGCAGTACTTC. It translates to CASRTSLGLAGEYEQYF.

The chain employs TRBV16 and TRBJ1-4, with D possibly matching TRBD1 (5 bases). Deletions cut 0 bases from V and 7 bases from J, with 12 bases between. Germline V gene data show CDR1 as KGHSY and CDR2 as FQNENV. This CDR3 has 15 residues. The CDR3 DNA is TGTGCCAGCAGCCAATCGGGGGGAGTGGGTGAAAAACTGTTTTTT. Protein product: CASSQSGGVGEKLFF.

Written as DNA, the CDR3 is TGTGCCAGCAGTGAAAAACAGGGGGCCTACAATGAGCAGTTCTTC. Protein sequence: CASSEKQGAYNEQFF. The gene calls are TRBV6-4 and TRBJ2-1, with TRBD1 matching 8 bases. Germline V gene sequence: CDR1 MRHNA, CDR2 SNTAGT. V lost 3 bases to trimming and J lost 2 bases; unmatched junction nucleotides: 3. This CDR3 has 15 residues.

The rearrangement uses TRBV5-4 and TRBJ2-5; 7 bases fit TRBD1. V trimming: 4 bases; J trimming: 4 bases; junction bases outside the gene matches: 16. The CDR3 totals 17 residues. Germline assignment: CDR1 SGHNT and CDR2 YYREEE (reference sequence). The CDR3, as DNA: TGTGCCAGCAGCACCTACGGGAAGCAGGGGGAAGGAGAGACCCAGTACTTC. Protein sequence: CASSTYGKQGEGETQYF.

The J gene is TRBJ2-1, the V gene TRBV5-4; 15 positions agree with TRBD2. After removal of 5 bases from V and 1 base from J, the junction contained 7 bases not matched to a gene. Germline lookup yields CDR1 SGHNT and CDR2 YYREEE (reference sequence). The CDR3 is 18 residues long. For the CDR3, the DNA is TGTGCCAGCAGTCACGGACTAGCGGGAGGGCGGTCCTACAATGAGCAGTTCTTC. Translated: CASSHGLAGGRSYNEQFF.

The genes are TRBV6-6 and TRBJ2-7, with 7 positions matching TRBD1. With V trimmed by 4 bases and J by 2 bases, 2 bases remained unmatched. Germline loops: CDR1 MNHNY, CDR2 SVGAGI (reference sequence). The CDR3 covers 13 residues. CDR3 protein: CASSSQGAYEQYF. As DNA, the CDR3 is TGTGCCAGCAGTTCGCAGGGGGCCTACGAGCAGTACTTC.

The V gene is TRBV29-1, the J gene TRBJ2-7; 8 bases match TRBD1. V gave up 7 bases and J gave up 4 bases; unmatched junction bases: 3. CDR1 is SQVTM and CDR2 is ANQGSEA in the germline V gene. This CDR3 is built from 11 residues. The CDR3 nucleotides are TGCAGCGCCAGGGGGCCTTACGAGCAGTACTTC. Protein sequence: CSARGPYEQYF.

Written as DNA, the CDR3 is TGTGCCAGCAGTCTACTTACTAGCGGCCGACAAGAGACCCAGTACTTC. Translated: CASSLLTSGRQETQYF. The chain joins TRBV3-1 (or the pseudogene TRBV3-2) to TRBJ2-5, with 8 nucleotides matching TRBD2. The CDR3 consists of 16 residues. Germline lookup yields CDR1 LGHDT and CDR2 YNNKEL (reference sequence). V lost 6 bases to trimming and J lost 2 bases; unmatched junction nucleotides: 11.

The chain uses TRBV13 and TRBJ2-2, with a weak D call TRBD2 (6 bases). This CDR3 has 13 residues. CDR1 and CDR2 (germline): PRHDT, FYEKMQ (reference sequence). V was trimmed by 11 bases and J by 6 bases, leaving 16 bases between them. The CDR3, as DNA: TGTGCCGGGGGGAAAGGGAAGGCCGGGGAGCTGTTTTTT. Its translation: CAGGKGKAGELFF.

V is TRBV15 and J is TRBJ2-7; the D gene is possibly TRBD2 (6 bases). The V gene's germline CDR1 is LNHNV and CDR2 YYDKDF (reference sequence). Trimming pared 3 bases from V and 2 bases from J, leaving 8 bases between. CDR3 size: 13 residues. The CDR3 is CATSRGGPYEQYF. DNA of the CDR3: TGTGCCACCAGCAGGGGGGGACCCTACGAGCAGTACTTC.

The J gene is TRBJ2-7, the V gene TRBV7-6; 13 bases fit TRBD2. Germline V gene data show CDR1 as SGHVS and CDR2 as FNYEAQ. The CDR3 contains 15 residues. V was pared by 6 bases and J by 6 bases, with 8 bases of the junction left unmatched. This CDR3 is CASSPLAGGMVEQYF. As DNA, the CDR3 is TGTGCCAGCAGTCCACTAGCGGGAGGGATGGTCGAGCAGTACTTC.

The rearrangement links TRBV5-1 to TRBJ1-1; 10 bases align to TRBD1. V gave up 5 bases and J gave up 0 bases; unmatched junction bases: 10. Germline V gene data show CDR1 as SGHRS and CDR2 as YFSETQ. The CDR3 is made up of 17 amino acids. CDR3 in amino acids: CASRDRGSGGVNTEAFF. The CDR3 coding sequence is TGCGCCAGCAGGGACAGGGGGAGTGGTGGCGTGAACACTGAAGCTTTCTTT.

This chain links TRBV7-8 with TRBJ1-2; TRBD1 agrees at 8 bases. V gave up 1 base and J gave up 1 base; unmatched junction bases: 5. The CDR3 totals 16 residues. Germline CDR1 and CDR2: SGHVS and FQNEAQ. In DNA form, the CDR3 reads TGTGCCAGCAGCTTAGGTGGGACAGGTTATAACTATGGCTACACCTTC. Translated, it gives CASSLGGTGYNYGYTF.

The chain uses TRBV5-6 and TRBJ1-5; D is uncertain. The germline V gene encodes CDR1 SGHDT and CDR2 YYEEEE. CDR3 length: 16 residues. V was shortened by 0 bases and J by 0 bases, with 10 bases between the two germline ends. In nucleotides, the CDR3 is TGTGCCAGCAGCTTGGCCTATGAAGCTAGCAATCAGCCCCAGCATTTT. Amino acid sequence: CASSLAYEASNQPQHF.

This clone has a handful of counts. CDR3 coding DNA: TGCGCCAGCAGCCAAGTGCGAGGGGAGGCCCAGTACTTC. It codes for CASSQVRGEAQYF. The chain couples TRBV4-1 to TRBJ2-5; D might be TRBD2 (6 bases). This CDR3 region has 13 residues. From germline, CDR1 is MGHRA and CDR2 YSYEKL. Trimming left V 1 base short and J 9 bases short, with 12 bases between.

The chain couples TRBV9 to TRBJ2-1, with 11 bases fitting TRBD2. The CDR3 loop spans 15 amino acids. Unmatched junction bases numbered 1, after V lost 0 bases and J lost 5 bases. Germline assignment: CDR1 SGDLS and CDR2 YYNGEE. In nucleotides, the CDR3 is TGTGCCAGCAGCGTAGTGACTAGCGGGAACAATGAGCAGTTCTTC. It yields the protein CASSVVTSGNNEQFF.

The chain is built from TRBV12-3 or TRBV12-4 and TRBJ1-1, with unresolved D. The CDR3 totals 13 residues. V lost 8 bases to trimming and J lost 1 base, with 11 bases between them. The CDR3 DNA sequence: TGTGCCAGCCACGGGAGGGCGAACACTGAAGCTTTCTTT. Its protein product is CASHGRANTEAFF.

The gene calls are TRBV6-2 or TRBV6-3 and TRBJ2-1; TRBD2 agrees at 10 bases. Per the germline V gene, CDR1 is MNHEY and CDR2 is SVGEGT. CDR3 size: 15 residues. Losses at the gene ends were 5 bases for V and 2 bases for J; bases not matched to a gene: 3. The DNA of the CDR3 is TGTGCCAGCAGTAACCTAGCGGGAGCCTACAATGAGCAGTTCTTC. It specifies CASSNLAGAYNEQFF.

This clone was seen a handful of times. This chain uses TRBV18 with TRBJ2-7; a possible D gene is TRBD2 (6 bases). This CDR3 contains 15 residues. The V end lost 6 bases, the J end lost 0 bases, and 15 bases lay between the germline ends. Per germline, CDR1 KGHSH and CDR2 LQKENI. The chain's CDR3 is CASSVAASSSYEQYF. The CDR3 nucleotides read TGTGCCAGCTCCGTAGCGGCATCCAGCTCCTACGAGCAGTACTTC.

The gene calls are TRBV5-4 and TRBJ2-3; 8 bases match TRBD2. The J segment lost 0 bases and the V segment lost 0 bases, leaving 3 bases of the junction unmatched. The CDR3 is 16 residues long. Germline V gene sequence: CDR1 SGHNT, CDR2 YYREEE (reference sequence). CDR3 region: CASSLVSGASTDTQYF. CDR3 DNA sequence: TGTGCCAGCAGCTTGGTTAGCGGGGCTAGCACAGATACGCAGTATTTT.